This T cell receptor (beta chain) was documented in a study of T cells in Graves' hyperthyroidism and ophthalmopathy. Among the patients, aged 18 to 65, hyperthyroidism was newly diagnosed and had lasted under 2 months. Diagnostic assessment was based on clinical symptoms, serum thyroxine and TRAb, thyroid ultrasound and orbital computed tomography. This clonotype has at least ten counts. Its antigen is not known. The CDR3 regions of TCR beta were amplified from RNA transcripts. A first-round RT-PCR of the TCR CDR3 used the HTBI primer set. Using its own MiXCR run on the multiplex PCR reads, TCRdb lists one record per CDR3 protein. The sample shows roughly 570,000 distinct CDR3 sequences, about 43% of them seen only once. Study-level results: Blood also carried most thyroid clonotypes expanded above 0.001. A model of 13 V-J features distinguished ophthalmopathy from stable hyperthyroidism.

Sequencing was performed on peripheral blood or thyroid tissue (not recorded which). This TCR came from a woman aged 18-29 years with Graves' hyperthyroidism.

The CDR3 spells CSARPSGVEAFF. The CDR3 DNA reads TGCAGTGCTAGACCCTCGGGGGTTGAAGCTTTCTTT. J is TRBJ1-1 and V is TRBV20-1; possible D gene TRBD1, 5 bases. This CDR3 is built from 12 residues. Germline lookup yields CDR1 DFQATT and CDR2 SNEGSKA (reference sequence). Trimming cost V 2 bases and J 7 bases, with 11 bases left between them.